Listed here is a single T cell receptor beta chain. Its cognate antigen is unknown. V was clipped by 5 bases and J by 7 bases; unmatched bases: 6. The CDR3 loop spans 15 amino acids. Germline assignment: CDR1 SNHLY and CDR2 FYNNEI. This specimen comes from a study of T cells in Graves' hyperthyroidism and ophthalmopathy. Study-wide results and caveats: Ophthalmopathy and stable hyperthyroidism were told apart by a 13 V-J model.

Researchers amplified the TCR beta CDR3 regions from RNA transcripts. The primer set for the first-round RT-PCR of the TCR CDR3 was HTBI. MiXCR, run by TCRdb on the multiplex PCR reads, gives a single entry per CDR3 protein. The table has 650,000 to 800,000 distinct CDR3 sequences, 45% seen once; the top ten hold roughly 7.2%. The source of this sequence is an adult man with Graves' disease, either hyperthyroidism or ophthalmopathy (not recorded which). The rearrangement links TRBV2 to TRBJ2-2; TRBD2 matches 11 bases. Input material: peripheral blood or thyroid tissue (not recorded which). The chain's CDR3 is CASSPLAGVHGELFF. CDR3 bases: TGTGCCAGCAGTCCACTAGCGGGAGTGCACGGGGAGCTGTTTTTT.